The 10 T cell receptor beta chains given below trace back to one sample, sequenced in a study of T cells in Graves' hyperthyroidism and ophthalmopathy. Regions amplified from RNA transcripts were the TCR beta CDR3 regions. HTBI primers were employed in a first-round RT-PCR of the TCR CDR3. TCRdb called the multiplex PCR reads again in MiXCR, with one record for every CDR3 protein. The sample lists 550,000 to 800,000 distinct CDR3 sequences, approximately 15% occurring once. Sequencing input: blood. The receptors come from a man aged 50 or older with Graves' hyperthyroidism.

In DNA form, the CDR3 reads TGTGCCAGCAGCGGGGGACTAGCGGGGGACACCGGGGAGCTGTTTTTT. Translated, it gives CASSGGLAGDTGELFF. The gene calls are TRBV9 and TRBJ2-2; the match to TRBD2 covers 14 bases. The CDR3 extends over 16 amino acids. Looked up from germline, CDR1 is SGDLS and CDR2 is YYNGEE. V dropped 3 bases and J dropped 3; count of bases not matched to a gene: 1.

The table lists this clonotype with many counts. J is TRBJ2-7 and V is TRBV27, with 10 nucleotides matching TRBD1. Germline CDR1 and CDR2: MNHEY and SMNVEV (reference sequence). Losses at the gene ends were 0 bases for V and 3 bases for J; bases not matched to a gene: 5. This CDR3 has 16 residues. CDR3 nucleotides: TGTGCCAGCAGTTTATCTAGTGGGGACAGGGGCTACGAGCAGTACTTC. This encodes CASSLSSGDRGYEQYF.

This clonotype was recorded many times. This rearrangement joins TRBV2 to TRBJ2-5; 8 nucleotides match TRBD2. Germline V CDR1 and CDR2: SNHLY, FYNNEI. With 4 bases clipped from V and 7 bases from J, the junction kept 5 bases outside the gene matches. This CDR3 spans 13 amino acids. This CDR3 is CASSVLRGVTQYF. CDR3 nucleotide sequence: TGTGCCAGCAGTGTCCTGCGGGGGGTGACCCAGTACTTC.

There are a few counts of this clonotype. The chain links TRBV5-1 to TRBJ2-3; D tentatively reads TRBD1 or TRBD2 (7 bases each). From germline, CDR1 is SGHRS and CDR2 YFSETQ. V was clipped by 2 bases and J by 4 bases, with 11 bases between them. The CDR3 is made up of 14 amino acids. This chain's CDR3 is CASSLAGQSDTQYF. The CDR3 nucleotides are TGCGCCAGCAGCTTAGCGGGACAGTCAGATACGCAGTATTTT.

J is TRBJ2-1 and V is TRBV20-1; D is possibly TRBD1 or TRBD2 (5 bases each). Trimming left V 0 bases short and J 8 bases short, with 11 bases between. The CDR3 consists of 13 residues. Germline V gene data show CDR1 as DFQATT and CDR2 as SNEGSKA (reference sequence). Written as DNA, the CDR3 is TGCAGTGCTAGAGATCCGGGGCGCGATGAGCAGTTCTTC. Residues: CSARDPGRDEQFF.

V usage is TRBV30 and J usage is TRBJ2-7; TRBD1 matches 7 bases. The CDR3 has 15 residues. Per the germline V gene, CDR1 is GTSNPN and CDR2 is SVGIG (reference sequence). V dropped 3 bases and J dropped 5; count of bases not matched to a gene: 13. This CDR3 reads CAWSEQGFVIDEQYF. CDR3 nucleotide sequence: TGTGCCTGGAGCGAACAGGGGTTCGTAATCGACGAGCAGTACTTC.

This chain links TRBV6-5 with TRBJ1-5; D might be TRBD1 (6 bases). CDR1 and CDR2 (germline): MNHEY, SVGAGI. Trimming cost V 0 bases and J 6 bases, with 9 bases left between them. The CDR3 covers 14 residues. DNA for the CDR3: TGTGCCAGCAGTTACTCTTCAGGGGTTCAGCCCCAGCATTTT. This gives the protein CASSYSSGVQPQHF.

This clonotype was detected many times. The V gene is TRBV7-2, the J gene TRBJ2-7; 8 nucleotides agree with TRBD1. With V trimmed by 1 base and J by 7 bases, 15 bases remained unmatched. The germline CDR1 and CDR2 sequences are SGHTA and FQGNSA. The CDR3 sequence is 17 residues long. DNA for the CDR3: TGTGCCAGCAGCTTAGACTTTGGACAGGGCTTCTCGGGGGAGCAGTACTTC. It encodes CASSLDFGQGFSGEQYF. The full variable domain, with the rest looked up from reference TRBV7-2 and TRBJ2-7, is GAGVSQSPSNKVTEKGKDVELRCDPISGHTALYWYRQSLGQGLEFLIYFQGNSAPDKSGLPSDRFSAERTGGSVSTLTIQRTQQEDSAVYLCASSLDFGQGFSGEQYFGPGTRLTVT.

In DNA, the CDR3 is TGTGCCAGCAGTCGACAGGGGGAAAAACTGTTTTTT. Its protein product is CASSRQGEKLFF. The rearrangement uses TRBV6-2 or TRBV6-3 and TRBJ1-4; 8 bases match TRBD1. CDR1 MNHEY and CDR2 SVGEGT come from the germline V gene. Trimming took 5 bases from V and 8 from J; bases not matched to a gene: 1. CDR3 length: 12 residues.

By share, this clonotype counts as medium-sized. The chain joins TRBV27 to TRBJ2-2; possibly TRBD1 for D (6 bases). This CDR3 spans 15 amino acids. CDR1 and CDR2 (germline): MNHEY, SMNVEV (reference sequence). Trimming took 5 bases from V and 7 from J, leaving 17 bases between them. CDR3 residues: CASSPRTDFIGELFF. The CDR3 DNA is TGTGCCAGCAGTCCTAGGACAGATTTCATCGGGGAGCTGTTTTTT.